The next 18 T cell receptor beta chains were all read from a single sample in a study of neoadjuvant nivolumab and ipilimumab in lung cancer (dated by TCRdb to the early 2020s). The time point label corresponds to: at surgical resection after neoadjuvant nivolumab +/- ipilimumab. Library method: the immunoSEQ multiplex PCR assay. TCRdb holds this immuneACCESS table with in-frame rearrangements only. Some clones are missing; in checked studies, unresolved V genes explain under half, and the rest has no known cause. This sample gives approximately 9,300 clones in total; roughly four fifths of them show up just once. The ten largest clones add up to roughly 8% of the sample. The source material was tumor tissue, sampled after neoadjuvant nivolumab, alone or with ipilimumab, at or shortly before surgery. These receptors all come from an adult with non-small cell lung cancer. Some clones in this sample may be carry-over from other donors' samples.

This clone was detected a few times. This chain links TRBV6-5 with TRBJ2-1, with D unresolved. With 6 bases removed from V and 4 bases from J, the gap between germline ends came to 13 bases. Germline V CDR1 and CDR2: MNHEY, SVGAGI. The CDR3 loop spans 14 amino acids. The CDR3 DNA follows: TGTGCCAGCAGACCAAGGTCTGGTTACAATGAGCAGTTCTTC. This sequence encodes CASRPRSGYNEQFF.

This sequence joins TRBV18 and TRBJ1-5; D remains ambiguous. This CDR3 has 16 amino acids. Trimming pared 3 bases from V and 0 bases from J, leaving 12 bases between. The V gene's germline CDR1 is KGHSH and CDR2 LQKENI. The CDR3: CASSPLPVSSNQPQHF. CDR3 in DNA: TGTGCCAGCTCACCTCTTCCAGTCAGTAGCAATCAGCCCCAGCATTTT.

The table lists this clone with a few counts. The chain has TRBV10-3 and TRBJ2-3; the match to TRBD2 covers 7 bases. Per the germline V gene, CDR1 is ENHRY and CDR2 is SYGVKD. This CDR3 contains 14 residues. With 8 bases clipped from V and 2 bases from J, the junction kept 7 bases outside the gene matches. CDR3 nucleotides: TGTGCCATCGAGGCAGCGGGGAACACAGATACGCAGTATTTT. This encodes CAIEAAGNTDTQYF.

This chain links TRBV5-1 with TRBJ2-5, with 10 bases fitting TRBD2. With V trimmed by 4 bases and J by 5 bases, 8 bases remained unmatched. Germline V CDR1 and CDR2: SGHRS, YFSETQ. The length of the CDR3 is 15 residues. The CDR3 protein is CASSGGTSVLETQYF. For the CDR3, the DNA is TGCGCCAGCAGCGGCGGGACTAGCGTATTGGAGACCCAGTACTTC.

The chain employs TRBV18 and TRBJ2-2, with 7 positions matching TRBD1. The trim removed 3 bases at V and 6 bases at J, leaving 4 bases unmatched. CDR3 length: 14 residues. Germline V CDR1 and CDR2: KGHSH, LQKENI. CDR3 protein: CASSPWQGAGELFF. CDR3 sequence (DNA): TGTGCCAGCTCACCTTGGCAGGGGGCCGGGGAGCTGTTTTTT. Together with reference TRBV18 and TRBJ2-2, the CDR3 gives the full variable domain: NAGVMQNPRHLVRRRGQEARLRCSPMKGHSHVYWYRQLPEEGLKFMVYLQKENIIDESGMPKERFSAEFPKEGPSILRIQQVVRGDSAAYFCASSPWQGAGELFFGEGSRLTVL.

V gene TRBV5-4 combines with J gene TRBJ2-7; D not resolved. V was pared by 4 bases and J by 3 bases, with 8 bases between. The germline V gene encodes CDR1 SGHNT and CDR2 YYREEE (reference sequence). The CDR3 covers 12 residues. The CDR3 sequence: CASSLQNYEQYF. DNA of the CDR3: TGTGCCAGCAGCCTACAGAACTACGAGCAGTACTTC.

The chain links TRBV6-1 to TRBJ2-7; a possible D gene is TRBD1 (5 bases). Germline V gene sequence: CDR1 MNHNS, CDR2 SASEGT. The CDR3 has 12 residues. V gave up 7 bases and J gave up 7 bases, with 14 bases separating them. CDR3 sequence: CASTNRPMEQYF. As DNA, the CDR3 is TGTGCCAGCACGAACAGGCCCATGGAGCAGTACTTC.

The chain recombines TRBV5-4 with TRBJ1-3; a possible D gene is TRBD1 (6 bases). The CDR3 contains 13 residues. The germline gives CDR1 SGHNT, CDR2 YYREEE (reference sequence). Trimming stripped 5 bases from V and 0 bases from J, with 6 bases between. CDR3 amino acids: CASRDSSGNTIYF. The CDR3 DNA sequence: TGTGCCAGCAGGGACAGCTCTGGAAACACCATATATTTT.

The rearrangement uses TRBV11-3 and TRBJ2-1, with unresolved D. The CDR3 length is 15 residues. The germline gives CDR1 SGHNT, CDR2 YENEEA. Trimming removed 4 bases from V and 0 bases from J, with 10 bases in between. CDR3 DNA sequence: TGTGCCAGCAGCTCAAGTTTTACCTCCTACAATGAGCAGTTCTTC. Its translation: CASSSSFTSYNEQFF.

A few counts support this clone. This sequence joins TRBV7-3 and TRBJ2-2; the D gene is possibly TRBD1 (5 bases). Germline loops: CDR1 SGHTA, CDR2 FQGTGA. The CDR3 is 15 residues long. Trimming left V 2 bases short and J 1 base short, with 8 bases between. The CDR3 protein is CASSLGALNTGELFF. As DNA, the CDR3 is TGTGCCAGCAGCTTAGGGGCCCTGAACACCGGGGAGCTGTTTTTT.

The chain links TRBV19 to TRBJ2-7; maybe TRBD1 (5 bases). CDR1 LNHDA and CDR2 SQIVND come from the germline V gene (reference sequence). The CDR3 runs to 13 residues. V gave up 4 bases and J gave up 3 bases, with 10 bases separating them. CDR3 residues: CASSTGMDYEQYF. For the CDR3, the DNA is TGTGCCAGTAGTACAGGGATGGACTACGAGCAGTACTTC. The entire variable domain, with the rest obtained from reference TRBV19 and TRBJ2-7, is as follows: DGGITQSPKYLFRKEGQNVTLSCEQNLNHDAMYWYRQDPGQGLRLIYYSQIVNDFQKGDIAEGYSVSREKKESFPLTVTSAQKNPTAFYLCASSTGMDYEQYFGPGTRLTVT.

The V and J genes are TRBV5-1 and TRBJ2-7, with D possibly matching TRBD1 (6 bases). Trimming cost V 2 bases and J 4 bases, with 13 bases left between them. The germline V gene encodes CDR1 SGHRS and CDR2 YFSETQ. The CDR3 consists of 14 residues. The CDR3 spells CASSFLRDNYEQYF. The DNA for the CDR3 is TGCGCCAGCAGCTTTCTCCGGGACAATTACGAGCAGTACTTC.

The CDR3 region has the DNA TGTGCCAGCAGCGGCGGGACGGAATTAGACAATGAGCAGTTCTTC. As protein: CASSGGTELDNEQFF. The chain couples TRBV11-3 to TRBJ2-1; TRBD2 is a possible D gene (6 bases). The length of the CDR3 is 15 residues. Trimming cost V 5 bases and J 5 bases, with 16 bases left between them. CDR1 and CDR2 from the germline V gene are SGHNT and YENEEA. Full variable domain (outside the CDR3, taken from reference TRBV11-3 and TRBJ2-1): EAGVVQSPRYKIIEKKQPVAFWCNPISGHNTLYWYLQNLGQGPELLIRYENEEAVDDSQLPKDRFSAERLKGVDSTLKIQPAELGDSAVYLCASSGGTELDNEQFFGPGTRLTVL.

CDR3 loop: CASSLNRGLEPQHF. CDR3 DNA sequence: TGTGCCAGCAGCTTAAACAGGGGGCTGGAGCCCCAGCATTTT. The chain employs TRBV7-2 and TRBJ1-5; the match to TRBD1 covers 9 bases. The CDR3 contains 14 residues. Germline V lookup: CDR1 SGHTA, CDR2 FQGNSA. V shed 2 bases, J shed 8 bases, and the junction held 4 bases outside the gene matches.

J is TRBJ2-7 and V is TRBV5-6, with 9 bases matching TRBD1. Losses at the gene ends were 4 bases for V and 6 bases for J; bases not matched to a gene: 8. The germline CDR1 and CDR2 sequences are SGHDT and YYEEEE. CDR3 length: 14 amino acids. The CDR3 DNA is TGTGCCAGCAGCCGATTTAAGGACAGGGGCGAGCAGTACTTC. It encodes CASSRFKDRGEQYF.

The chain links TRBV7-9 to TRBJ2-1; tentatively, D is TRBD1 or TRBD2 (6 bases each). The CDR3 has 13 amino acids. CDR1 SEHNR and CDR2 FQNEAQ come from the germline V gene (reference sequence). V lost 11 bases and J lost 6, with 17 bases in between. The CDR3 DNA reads TGTGCCGGCTTGGGGGGACAACTCAATGAGCAGTTCTTC. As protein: CAGLGGQLNEQFF.

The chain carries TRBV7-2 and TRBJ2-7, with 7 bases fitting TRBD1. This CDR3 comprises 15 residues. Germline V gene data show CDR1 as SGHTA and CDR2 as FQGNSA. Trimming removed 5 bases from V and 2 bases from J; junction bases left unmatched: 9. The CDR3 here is CASSKGQPGTYEQYF. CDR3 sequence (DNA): TGTGCCAGCAGCAAGGGACAGCCCGGTACCTACGAGCAGTACTTC.

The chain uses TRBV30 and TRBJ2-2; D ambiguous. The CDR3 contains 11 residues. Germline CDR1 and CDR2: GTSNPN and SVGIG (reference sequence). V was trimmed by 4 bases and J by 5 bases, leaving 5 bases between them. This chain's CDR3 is CAWIWTGELFF. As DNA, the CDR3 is TGTGCCTGGATCTGGACCGGGGAGCTGTTTTTT.